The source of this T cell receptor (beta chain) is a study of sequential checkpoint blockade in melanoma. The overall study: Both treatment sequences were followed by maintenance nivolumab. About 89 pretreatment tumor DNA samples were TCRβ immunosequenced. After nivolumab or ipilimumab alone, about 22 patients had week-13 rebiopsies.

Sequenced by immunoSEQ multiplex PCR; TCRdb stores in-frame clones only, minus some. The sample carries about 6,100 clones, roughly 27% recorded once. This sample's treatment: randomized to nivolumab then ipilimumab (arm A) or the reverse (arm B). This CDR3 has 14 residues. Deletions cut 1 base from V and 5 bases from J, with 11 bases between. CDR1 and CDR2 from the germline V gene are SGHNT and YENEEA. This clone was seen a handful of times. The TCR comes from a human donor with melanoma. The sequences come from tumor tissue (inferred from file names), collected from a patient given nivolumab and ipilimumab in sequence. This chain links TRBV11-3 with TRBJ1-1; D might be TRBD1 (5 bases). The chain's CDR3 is CASSLVGAGTEAFF. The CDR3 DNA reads TGTGCCAGCAGCTTAGTCGGGGCTGGGACTGAAGCTTTCTTT.